This T cell receptor beta chain was profiled in a study of cytomegalovirus exposure and HLA in healthy donors (dated by TCRdb to 2015 to 2018). With regard to the full study: A later analysis indicated that the 110 or so validation repertoires were generated on the platform also employed for the roughly 720 repertoires of the first cohort. The study aimed to test whether signatures of past pathogen exposure could be identified by cataloging public T cell receptors. Along with the 666-subject first cohort, a separate validation cohort of about 110 different subjects was used. To predict cytomegalovirus infection status, the study combined high-throughput TCR immunosequencing, statistical association of individual TCRs with disease status, and machine learning.

Broad study findings and their caveats: The classifier was reported to diagnose cytomegalovirus status with high specificity and sensitivity in both the original cohort and the validation cohort. Of the cluster scores, 90% to 95% were above 0 in a later analysis, which found that TCRs clustered in the first cohort also tended to co-occur in the 120 validation repertoires. Most TCR sequences were seen in very few donors, while some public TCRs were found in many individuals. A later analysis had no HLA typing for the validation cohort, so co-occurrence there was scored across all 110 or so repertoires. The study gave a list of under 200 TCR beta chains associated with cytomegalovirus. A few of the identified cytomegalovirus-associated TCR beta chains were confirmed in vitro to be specific for cytomegalovirus antigens. The authors suggested that the approach could potentially be generalized to other disease states and immunological phenotypes.

Comments on this clone: Its cognate antigen has yet to be identified. One base away there is no much larger clone; base qualities are not given.

Inclusive of the bounding cysteine and phenylalanine, the CDR3 is 12 residues long. Only CDR3 DNA remains: 36 bases, in frame from the first base. Sequences SGHDT (CDR1) and YYEEEE (CDR2) are obtained from the germline V gene. Cut back by 2 bases and 4 bases, the V and J ends lie 4 bases apart. Library preparation used the immunoSEQ multiplex PCR assay. The original pipeline was this. To diagnose cytomegalovirus status from the catalog of TCR beta chain sequences, a statistical classification framework was built. Held by TCRdb, this immuneACCESS table contains in-frame sequences only and omits some clones. Under half of the omission traces to an unresolved V gene where checked; the cause of the rest is unknown. V, J and clone size are taken as reported in that table, and D and trimming were inferred from the DNA itself. The sample table holds about 130,000 clones, of which 89% were seen once. The ten largest clones add up to over 8.5% of the sample.

The donors belonged to the validation cohort of about 120 subjects, which was separate from the approximately 700-subject first cohort. The sequencing input was PBMCs. The sequence links TRBV5-6 to TRBJ2-1; too little of a D gene remains to name it. The sequence came from a woman younger than 35 in good health and CMV-seropositive. The DNA sequence is given as TGTGCCAGCAGCTTTTATTACAATGAGCAGTTCTTC. This translates into CASSFYYNEQFF. Full variable domain (CDR3 extended with the reference TRBV5-6 and TRBJ2-1 proteins): DAGVTQSPTHLIKTRGQQVTLRCSPKSGHDTVSWYQQALGQGPQFIFQYYEEEERQRGNFPDRFSGHQFPNYSSELNVNALLLGDSALYLCASSFYYNEQFFGPGTRLTVL.